One sample yielded the 10 T cell receptor beta chains listed below, sequenced in a study of blood T cells in healthy people across ages. Primed by a sample-barcoded 5' primer and a J-beta primer mix, a second PCR proceeded for about 6 to 12 cycles. TCRdb redid the calling of the 5' RACE reads with MiXCR, one entry per CDR3 protein. Counted here are 1.5 million to 2 million distinct CDR3 sequences, roughly two fifths occurring once; the ten biggest clones make up more than 20%. The sample comprised blood. These receptors originate from a human donor in good health.

The CDR3 DNA is TGCAGTGCACTCCCGGACAGGCTGGGGGAGACCCAGTACTTC. This codes for CSALPDRLGETQYF. V usage is TRBV20-1 and J usage is TRBJ2-5, with 7 bases aligning to TRBD1. The J segment lost 5 bases and the V segment lost 6 bases, leaving 12 bases of the junction unmatched. The CDR3 has 14 residues. Germline V CDR1 and CDR2: DFQATT, SNEGSKA (reference sequence).

The chain is built from TRBV5-1 and TRBJ2-2; D is possibly TRBD1 (5 bases). The CDR3 covers 16 residues. Trimming stripped 1 base from V and 1 base from J, with 11 bases between. Germline loops: CDR1 SGHRS, CDR2 YFSETQ. For the CDR3, the DNA is TGCGCCAGCAGCTTGTCAGGCCAGGGGAACACCGGGGAGCTGTTTTTT. Its translation is CASSLSGQGNTGELFF.

This clonotype has a count of ten or more. The J gene is TRBJ2-6, the V gene TRBV7-3; tentatively, D is TRBD1 (6 bases). V lost 7 bases to trimming and J lost 0 bases, with 13 bases between them. The length of the CDR3 is 16 residues. CDR1 is SGHTA, CDR2 FQGTGA, per germline. CDR3 DNA sequence: TGTGCCAGCAACCCCCAAGGGGGCTCTGGGGCCAACGTCCTGACTTTC. It encodes CASNPQGGSGANVLTF.

The chain employs TRBV7-2 and TRBJ2-1; D is unresolved. The CDR3 extends over 14 amino acids. Germline loops: CDR1 SGHTA, CDR2 FQGNSA. Trimming stripped 2 bases from V and 0 bases from J, with 5 bases between. DNA of the CDR3: TGTGCCAGCAGCTTATGGAACTCCTACAATGAGCAGTTCTTC. Protein: CASSLWNSYNEQFF.

The chain links TRBV12-3 or TRBV12-4 to TRBJ1-5; D unresolved. The CDR3 consists of 14 residues. V was shortened by 5 bases and J by 5 bases, with 13 bases between the two germline ends. The CDR3 bases are TGTGCCAGCAGTCCCAAACTTATACATCAGCCCCAGCATTTT. Its translation is CASSPKLIHQPQHF.

Of note for this clonotype: Sequence at one end of the junction differs from germline and may be a read error. The chain has TRBV7-9 and TRBJ2-1; weak D call: TRBD2 (6 bases). Germline CDR1 is SEHNR and CDR2 is FQNEAQ (reference sequence). CDR3 length: 14 amino acids. CDR3: CAGSPWDSYNEQFF. The CDR3 DNA sequence: TGTGCCGGCAGCCCATGGGACTCTTACAATGAGCAGTTCTTC.

This clonotype has a handful of counts. The rearrangement uses TRBV29-1 and TRBJ2-3, with TRBD1 matching over 10 bases. The V gene's germline CDR1 is SQVTM and CDR2 ANQGSEA. This CDR3 spans 14 amino acids. After removal of 6 bases from V and 5 bases from J, the junction contained 8 bases not matched to a gene. CDR3 DNA: TGCAGCGTCGGTGACAGGGGGCGTGGAGATACGCAGTATTTT. It translates to CSVGDRGRGDTQYF.

The rearrangement joins TRBV27 to TRBJ2-7; 11 positions match TRBD1. The length of the CDR3 is 15 residues. J lost 7 bases, V lost 4 bases, and 9 bases had no gene match. The germline CDR1 and CDR2 sequences are MNHEY and SMNVEV (reference sequence). CDR3: CASSSRDRGSGEQYF. For the CDR3, the DNA is TGTGCCAGCAGTTCCCGGGACAGGGGGTCCGGGGAGCAGTACTTC.

This clonotype was seen just once. This chain joins TRBV3-1 and TRBJ1-5; no clear D gene. CDR1 and CDR2 (germline): LGHDT, YNNKEL (reference sequence). This CDR3 contains 17 residues. Trimming cost V 2 bases and J 3 bases, with 17 bases left between them. In nucleotides, the CDR3 is TGTGCCAGCAGCCAAAACCGGTCCAGACCCCTCAATCAGCCCCAGCATTTT. Its translation: CASSQNRSRPLNQPQHF.

A few counts support this clonotype. CDR3 protein: CASSLIWQGADGYTF. The CDR3 nucleotides are TGTGCCAGCAGCTTAATCTGGCAGGGGGCTGATGGCTACACCTTC. V gene TRBV5-5 combines with J gene TRBJ1-2; 8 nucleotides match TRBD1. Germline CDR1 is SGHKS and CDR2 is YYEKEE (reference sequence). The CDR3 length is 15 residues. J gave up 6 bases and V 2 bases, and 9 bases lay outside the gene matches.